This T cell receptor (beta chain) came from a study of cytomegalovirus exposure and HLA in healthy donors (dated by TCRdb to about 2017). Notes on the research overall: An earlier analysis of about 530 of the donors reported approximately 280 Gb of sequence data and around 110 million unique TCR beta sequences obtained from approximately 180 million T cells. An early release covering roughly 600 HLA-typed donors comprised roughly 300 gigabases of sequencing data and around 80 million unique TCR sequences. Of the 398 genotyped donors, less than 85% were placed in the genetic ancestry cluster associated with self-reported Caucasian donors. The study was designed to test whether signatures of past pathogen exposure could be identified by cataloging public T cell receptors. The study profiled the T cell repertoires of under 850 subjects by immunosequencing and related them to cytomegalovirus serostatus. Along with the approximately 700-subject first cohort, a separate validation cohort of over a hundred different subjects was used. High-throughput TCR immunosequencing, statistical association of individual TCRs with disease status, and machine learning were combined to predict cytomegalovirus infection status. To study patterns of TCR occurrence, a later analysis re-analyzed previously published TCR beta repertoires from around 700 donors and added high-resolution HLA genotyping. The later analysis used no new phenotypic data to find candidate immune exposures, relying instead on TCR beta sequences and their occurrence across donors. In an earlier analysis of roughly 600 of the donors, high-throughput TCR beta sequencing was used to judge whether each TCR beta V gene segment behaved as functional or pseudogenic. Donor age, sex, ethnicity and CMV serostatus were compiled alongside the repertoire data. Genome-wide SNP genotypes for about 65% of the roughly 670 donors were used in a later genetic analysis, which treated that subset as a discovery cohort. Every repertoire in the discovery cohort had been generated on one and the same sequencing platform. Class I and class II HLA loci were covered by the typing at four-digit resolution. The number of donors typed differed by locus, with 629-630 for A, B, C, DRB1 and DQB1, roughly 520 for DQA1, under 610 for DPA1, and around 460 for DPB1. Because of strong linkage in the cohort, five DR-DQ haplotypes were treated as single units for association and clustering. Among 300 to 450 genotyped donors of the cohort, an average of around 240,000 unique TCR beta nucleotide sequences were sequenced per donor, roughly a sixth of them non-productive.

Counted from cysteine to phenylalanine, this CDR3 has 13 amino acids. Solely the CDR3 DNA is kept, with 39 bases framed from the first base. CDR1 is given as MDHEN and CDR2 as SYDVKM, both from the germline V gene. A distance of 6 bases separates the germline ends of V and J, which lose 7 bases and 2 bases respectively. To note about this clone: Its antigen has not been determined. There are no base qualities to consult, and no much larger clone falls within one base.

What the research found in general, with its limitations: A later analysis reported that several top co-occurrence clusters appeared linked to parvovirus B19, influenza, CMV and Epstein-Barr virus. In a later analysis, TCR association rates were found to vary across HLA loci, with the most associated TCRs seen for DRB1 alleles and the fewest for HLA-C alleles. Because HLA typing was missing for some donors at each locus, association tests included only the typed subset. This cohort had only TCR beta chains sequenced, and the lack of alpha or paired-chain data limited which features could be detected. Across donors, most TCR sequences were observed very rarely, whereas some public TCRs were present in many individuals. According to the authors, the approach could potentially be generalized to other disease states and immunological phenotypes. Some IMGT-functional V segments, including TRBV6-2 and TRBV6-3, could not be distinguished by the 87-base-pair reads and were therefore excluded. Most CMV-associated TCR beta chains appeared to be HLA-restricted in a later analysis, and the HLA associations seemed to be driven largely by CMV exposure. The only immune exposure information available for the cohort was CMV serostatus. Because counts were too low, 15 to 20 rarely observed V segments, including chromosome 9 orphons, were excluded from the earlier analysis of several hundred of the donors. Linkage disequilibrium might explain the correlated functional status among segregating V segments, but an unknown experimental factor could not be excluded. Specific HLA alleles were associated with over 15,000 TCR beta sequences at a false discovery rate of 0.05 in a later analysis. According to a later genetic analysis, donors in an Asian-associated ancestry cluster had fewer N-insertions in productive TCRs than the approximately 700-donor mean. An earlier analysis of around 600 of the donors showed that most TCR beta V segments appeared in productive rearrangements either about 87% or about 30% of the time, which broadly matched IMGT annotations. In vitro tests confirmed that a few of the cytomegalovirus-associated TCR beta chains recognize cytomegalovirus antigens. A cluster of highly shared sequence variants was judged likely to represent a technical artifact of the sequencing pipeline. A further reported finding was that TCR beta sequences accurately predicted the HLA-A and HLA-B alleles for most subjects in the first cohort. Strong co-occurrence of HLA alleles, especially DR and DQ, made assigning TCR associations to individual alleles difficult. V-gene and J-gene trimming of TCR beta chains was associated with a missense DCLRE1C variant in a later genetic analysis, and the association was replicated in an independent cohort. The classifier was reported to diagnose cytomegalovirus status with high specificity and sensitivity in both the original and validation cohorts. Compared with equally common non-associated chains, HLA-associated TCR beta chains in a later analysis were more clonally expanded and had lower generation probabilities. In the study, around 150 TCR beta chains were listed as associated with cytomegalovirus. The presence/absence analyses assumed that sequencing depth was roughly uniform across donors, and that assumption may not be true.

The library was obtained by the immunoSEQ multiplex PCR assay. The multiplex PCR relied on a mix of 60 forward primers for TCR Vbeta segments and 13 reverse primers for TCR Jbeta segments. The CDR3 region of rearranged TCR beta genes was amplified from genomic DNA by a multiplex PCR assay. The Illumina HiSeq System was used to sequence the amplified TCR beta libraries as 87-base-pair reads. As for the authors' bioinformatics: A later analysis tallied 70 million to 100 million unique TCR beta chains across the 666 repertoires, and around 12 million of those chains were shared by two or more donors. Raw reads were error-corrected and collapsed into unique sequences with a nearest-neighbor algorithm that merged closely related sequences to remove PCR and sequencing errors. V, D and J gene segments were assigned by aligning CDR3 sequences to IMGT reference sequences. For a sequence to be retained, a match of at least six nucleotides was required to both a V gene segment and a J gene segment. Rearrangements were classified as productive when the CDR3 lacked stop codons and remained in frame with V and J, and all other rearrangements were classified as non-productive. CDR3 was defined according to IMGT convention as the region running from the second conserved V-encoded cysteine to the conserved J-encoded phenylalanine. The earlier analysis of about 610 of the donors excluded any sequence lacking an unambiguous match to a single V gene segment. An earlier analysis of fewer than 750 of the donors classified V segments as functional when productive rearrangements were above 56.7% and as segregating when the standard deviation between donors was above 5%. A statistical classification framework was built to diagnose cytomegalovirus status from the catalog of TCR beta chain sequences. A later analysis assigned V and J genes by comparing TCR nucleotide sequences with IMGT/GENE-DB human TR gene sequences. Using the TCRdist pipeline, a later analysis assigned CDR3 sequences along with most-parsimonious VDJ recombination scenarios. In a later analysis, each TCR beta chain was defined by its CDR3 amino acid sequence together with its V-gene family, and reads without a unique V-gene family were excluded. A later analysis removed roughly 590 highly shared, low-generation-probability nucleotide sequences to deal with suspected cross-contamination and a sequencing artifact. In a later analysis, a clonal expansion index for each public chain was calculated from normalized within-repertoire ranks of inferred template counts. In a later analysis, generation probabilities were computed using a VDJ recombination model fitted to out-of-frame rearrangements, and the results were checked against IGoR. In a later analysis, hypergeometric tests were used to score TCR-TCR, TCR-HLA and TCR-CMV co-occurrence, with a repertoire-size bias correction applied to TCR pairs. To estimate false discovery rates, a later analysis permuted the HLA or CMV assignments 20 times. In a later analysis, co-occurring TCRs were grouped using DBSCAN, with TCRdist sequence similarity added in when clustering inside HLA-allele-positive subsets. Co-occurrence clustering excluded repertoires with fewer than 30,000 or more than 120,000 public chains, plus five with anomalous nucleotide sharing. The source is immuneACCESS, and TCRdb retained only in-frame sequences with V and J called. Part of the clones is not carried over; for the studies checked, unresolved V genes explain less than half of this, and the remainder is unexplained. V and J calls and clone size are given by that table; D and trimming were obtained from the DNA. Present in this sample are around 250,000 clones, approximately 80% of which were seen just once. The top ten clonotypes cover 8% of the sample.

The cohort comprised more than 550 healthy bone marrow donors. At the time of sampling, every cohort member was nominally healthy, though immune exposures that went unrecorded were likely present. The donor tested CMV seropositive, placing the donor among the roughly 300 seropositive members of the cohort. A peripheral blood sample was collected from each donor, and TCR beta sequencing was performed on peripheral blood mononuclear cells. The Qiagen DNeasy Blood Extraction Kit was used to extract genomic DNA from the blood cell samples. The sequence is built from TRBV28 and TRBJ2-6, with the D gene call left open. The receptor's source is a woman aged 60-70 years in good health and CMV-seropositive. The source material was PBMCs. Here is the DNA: TGTGCCAGCACCCGAGCTGGGGCCAACGTCCTGACTTTC. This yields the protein CASTRAGANVLTF.